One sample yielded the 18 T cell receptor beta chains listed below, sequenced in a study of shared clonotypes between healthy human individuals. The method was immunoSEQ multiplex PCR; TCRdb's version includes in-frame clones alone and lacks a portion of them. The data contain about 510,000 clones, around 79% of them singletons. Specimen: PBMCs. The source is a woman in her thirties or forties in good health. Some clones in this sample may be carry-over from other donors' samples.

In DNA form, the CDR3 reads TGTGCCAGCAGTTTGGATAGGGACGGAACGAACACCGGGGAGCTGTTTTTT. Translation: CASSLDRDGTNTGELFF. This chain joins TRBV27 and TRBJ2-2; tentatively, D is TRBD1 or TRBD2 (5 bases each). This CDR3 contains 17 residues. CDR1 is MNHEY and CDR2 is SMNVEV in the germline V gene (reference sequence). V dropped 3 bases and J dropped 0 bases, with 14 bases sitting between them.

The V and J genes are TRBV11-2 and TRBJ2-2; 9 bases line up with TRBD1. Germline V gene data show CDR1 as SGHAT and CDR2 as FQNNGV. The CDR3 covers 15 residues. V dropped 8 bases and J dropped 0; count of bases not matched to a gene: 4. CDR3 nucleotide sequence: TGTGCCAGCCGACGGACAGGGGCGAACACCGGGGAGCTGTTTTTT. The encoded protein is CASRRTGANTGELFF. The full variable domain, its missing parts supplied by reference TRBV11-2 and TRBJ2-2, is EAGVAQSPRYKIIEKRQSVAFWCNPISGHATLYWYQQILGQGPKLLIQFQNNGVVDDSQLPKDRFSAERLKGVDSTLKIQPAKLEDSAVYLCASRRTGANTGELFFGEGSRLTVL.

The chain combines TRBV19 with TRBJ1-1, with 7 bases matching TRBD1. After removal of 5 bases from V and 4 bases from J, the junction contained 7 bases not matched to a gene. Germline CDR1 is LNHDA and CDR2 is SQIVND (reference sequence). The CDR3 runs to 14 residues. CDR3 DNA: TGTGCCAGTAGTCGTACAGGGGCAATCACTGAAGCTTTCTTT. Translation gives CASSRTGAITEAFF.

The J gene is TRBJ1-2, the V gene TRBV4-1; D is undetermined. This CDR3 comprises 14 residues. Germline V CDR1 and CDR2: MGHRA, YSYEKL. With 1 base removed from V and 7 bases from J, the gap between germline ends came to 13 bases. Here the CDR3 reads CASSQGLGMGGYTF. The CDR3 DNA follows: TGCGCCAGCAGCCAAGGGCTAGGGATGGGTGGCTACACCTTC.

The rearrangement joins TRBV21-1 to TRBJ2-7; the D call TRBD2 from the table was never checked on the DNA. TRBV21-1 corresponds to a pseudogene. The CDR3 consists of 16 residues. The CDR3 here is CASSKPLGTQYYEQYF. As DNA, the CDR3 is TGTGCCAGCAGCAAACCCTTGGGGACTCAGTACTACGAGCAGTACTTC.

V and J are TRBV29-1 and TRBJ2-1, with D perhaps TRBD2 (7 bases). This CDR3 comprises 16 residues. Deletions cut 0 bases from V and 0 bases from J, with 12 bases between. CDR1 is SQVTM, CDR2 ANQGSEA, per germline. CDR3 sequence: CSVEDGGGSSYNEQFF. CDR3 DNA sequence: TGCAGCGTTGAAGATGGGGGCGGGAGCTCCTACAATGAGCAGTTCTTC.

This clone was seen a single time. The CDR3 protein is CASSLGRDSYNEQFF. The CDR3 DNA sequence: TGTGCCAGCAGCTTAGGCAGGGACTCCTACAATGAGCAGTTCTTC. The chain has TRBV7-8 and TRBJ2-1; D perhaps matches TRBD1 (5 bases). Germline assignment: CDR1 SGHVS and CDR2 FQNEAQ. The CDR3 spans 15 residues. V was clipped by 1 base and J by 0 bases, with 7 bases between them.

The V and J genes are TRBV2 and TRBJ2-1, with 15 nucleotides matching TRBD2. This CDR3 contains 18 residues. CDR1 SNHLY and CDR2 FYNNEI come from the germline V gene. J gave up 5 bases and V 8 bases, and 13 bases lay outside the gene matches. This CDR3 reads CASGGGLGLAGGNNEQFF. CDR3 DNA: TGTGCCAGCGGGGGGGGATTGGGACTAGCGGGAGGAAACAATGAGCAGTTCTTC.

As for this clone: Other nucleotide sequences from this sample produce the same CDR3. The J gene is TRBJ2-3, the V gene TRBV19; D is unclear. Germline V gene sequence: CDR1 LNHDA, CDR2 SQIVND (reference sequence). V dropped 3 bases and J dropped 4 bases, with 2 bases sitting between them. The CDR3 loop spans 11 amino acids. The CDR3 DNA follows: TGTGCCAGTAGTATCGCAGATACGCAGTATTTT. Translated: CASSIADTQYF.

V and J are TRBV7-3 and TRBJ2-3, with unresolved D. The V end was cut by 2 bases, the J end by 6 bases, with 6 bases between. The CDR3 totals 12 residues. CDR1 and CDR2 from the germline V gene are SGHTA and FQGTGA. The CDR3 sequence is CASSLASDTQYF. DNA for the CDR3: TGTGCCAGCAGCTTAGCTTCGGATACGCAGTATTTT.

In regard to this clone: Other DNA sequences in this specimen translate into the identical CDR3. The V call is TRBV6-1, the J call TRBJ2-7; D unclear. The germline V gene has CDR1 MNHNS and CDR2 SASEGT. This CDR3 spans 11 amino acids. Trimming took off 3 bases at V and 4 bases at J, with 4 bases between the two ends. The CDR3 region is CASSDLYEQYF. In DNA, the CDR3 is TGTGCCAGCAGTGACCTATACGAGCAGTACTTC.

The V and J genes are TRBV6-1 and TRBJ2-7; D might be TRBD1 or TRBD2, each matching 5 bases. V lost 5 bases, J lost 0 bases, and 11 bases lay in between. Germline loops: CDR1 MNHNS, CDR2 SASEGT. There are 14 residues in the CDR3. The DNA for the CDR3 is TGTGCCAGCAGTCAGGGACGGCTCTCCTACGAGCAGTACTTC. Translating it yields CASSQGRLSYEQYF.

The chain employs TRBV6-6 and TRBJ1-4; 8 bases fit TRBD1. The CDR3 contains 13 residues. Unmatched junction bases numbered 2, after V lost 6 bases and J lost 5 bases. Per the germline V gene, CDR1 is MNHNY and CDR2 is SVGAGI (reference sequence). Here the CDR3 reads CASRRTGNEKLFF. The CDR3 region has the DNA TGTGCCAGCAGGCGGACAGGGAATGAAAAACTGTTTTTT.

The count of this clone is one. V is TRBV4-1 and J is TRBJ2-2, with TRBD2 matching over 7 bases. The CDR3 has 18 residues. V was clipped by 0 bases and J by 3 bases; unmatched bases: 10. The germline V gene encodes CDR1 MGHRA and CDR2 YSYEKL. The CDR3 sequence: CASSQEGLAGSDTGELFF. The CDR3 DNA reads TGCGCCAGCAGCCAAGAGGGATTAGCGGGTTCGGACACCGGGGAGCTGTTTTTT.

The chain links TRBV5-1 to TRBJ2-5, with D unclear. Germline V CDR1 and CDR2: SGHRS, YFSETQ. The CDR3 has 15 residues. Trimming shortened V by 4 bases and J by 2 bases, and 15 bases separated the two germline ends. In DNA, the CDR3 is TGCGCCAGCAGCAGGACGATGGGCTTTCAAGAGACCCAGTACTTC. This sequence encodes CASSRTMGFQETQYF.

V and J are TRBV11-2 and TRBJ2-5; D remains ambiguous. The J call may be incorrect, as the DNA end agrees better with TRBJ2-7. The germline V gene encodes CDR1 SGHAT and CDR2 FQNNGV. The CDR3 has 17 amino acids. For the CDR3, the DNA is TGTGCCAGCAGCTTAGGGGCACCCACACGGGTTTCCTACGAGCAGTACTTC. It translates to CASSLGAPTRVSYEQYF.

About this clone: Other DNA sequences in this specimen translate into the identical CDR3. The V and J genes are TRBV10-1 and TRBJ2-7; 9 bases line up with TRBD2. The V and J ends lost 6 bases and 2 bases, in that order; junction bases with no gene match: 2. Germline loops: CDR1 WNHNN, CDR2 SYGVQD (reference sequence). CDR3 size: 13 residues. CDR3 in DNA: TGCGCCAGCAGCCCTAGCGGGACCTACGAGCAGTACTTC. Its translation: CASSPSGTYEQYF.

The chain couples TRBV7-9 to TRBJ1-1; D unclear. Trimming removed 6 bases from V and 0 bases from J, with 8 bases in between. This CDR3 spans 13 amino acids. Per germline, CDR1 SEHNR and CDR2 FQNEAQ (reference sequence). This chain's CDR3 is CASRIGMNTEAFF. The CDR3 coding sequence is TGTGCCAGCAGGATAGGTATGAACACTGAAGCTTTCTTT.